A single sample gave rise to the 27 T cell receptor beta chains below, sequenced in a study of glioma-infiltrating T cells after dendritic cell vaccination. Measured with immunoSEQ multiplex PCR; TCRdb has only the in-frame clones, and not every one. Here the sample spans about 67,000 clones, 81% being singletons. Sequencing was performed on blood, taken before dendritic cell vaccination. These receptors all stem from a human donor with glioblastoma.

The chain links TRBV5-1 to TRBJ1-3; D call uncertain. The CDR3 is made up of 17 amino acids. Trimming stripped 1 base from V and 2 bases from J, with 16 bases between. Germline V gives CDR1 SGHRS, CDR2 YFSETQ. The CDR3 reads CASSLSPSGRTGNTIYF. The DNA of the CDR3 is TGCGCCAGCAGCTTGAGCCCCTCCGGGAGAACTGGAAACACCATATATTTT.

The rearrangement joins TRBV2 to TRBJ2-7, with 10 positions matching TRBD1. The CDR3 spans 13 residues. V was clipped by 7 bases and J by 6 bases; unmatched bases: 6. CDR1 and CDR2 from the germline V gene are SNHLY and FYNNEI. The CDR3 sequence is CASTPGTGVEQYF. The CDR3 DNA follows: TGTGCCAGCACCCCCGGGACAGGGGTCGAGCAGTACTTC.

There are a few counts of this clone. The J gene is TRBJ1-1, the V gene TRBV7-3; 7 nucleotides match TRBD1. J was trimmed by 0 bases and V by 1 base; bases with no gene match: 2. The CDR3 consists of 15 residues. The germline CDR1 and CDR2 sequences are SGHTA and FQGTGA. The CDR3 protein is CASSLNTGVNTEAFF. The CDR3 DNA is TGTGCCAGCAGCTTAAATACAGGGGTGAACACTGAAGCTTTCTTT.

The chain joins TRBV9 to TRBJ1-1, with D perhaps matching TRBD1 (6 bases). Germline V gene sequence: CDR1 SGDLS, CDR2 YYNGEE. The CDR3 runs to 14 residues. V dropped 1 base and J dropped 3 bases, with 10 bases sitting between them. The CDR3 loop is CASSVTGRDTEAFF. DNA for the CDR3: TGTGCCAGCAGCGTAACAGGGAGGGACACTGAAGCTTTCTTT.

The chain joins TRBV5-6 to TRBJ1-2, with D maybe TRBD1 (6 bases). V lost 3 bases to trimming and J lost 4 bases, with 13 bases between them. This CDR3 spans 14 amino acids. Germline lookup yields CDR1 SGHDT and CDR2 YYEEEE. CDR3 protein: CASSSPAGAYGYTF. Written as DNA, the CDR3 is TGTGCCAGCAGCTCCCCCGCGGGGGCCTATGGCTACACCTTC.

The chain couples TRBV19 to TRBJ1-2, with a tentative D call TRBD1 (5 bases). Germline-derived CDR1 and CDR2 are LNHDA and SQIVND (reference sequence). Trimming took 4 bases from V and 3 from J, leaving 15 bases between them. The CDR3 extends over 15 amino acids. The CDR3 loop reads CASSSAIGADYGYTF. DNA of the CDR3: TGTGCCAGTAGTAGCGCCATTGGGGCGGACTATGGCTACACCTTC.

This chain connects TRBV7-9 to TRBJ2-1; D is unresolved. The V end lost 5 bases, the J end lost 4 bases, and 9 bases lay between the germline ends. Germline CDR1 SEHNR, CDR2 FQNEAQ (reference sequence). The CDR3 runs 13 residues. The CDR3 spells CASSTQIYNEQFF. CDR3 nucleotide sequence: TGTGCCAGCAGCACGCAGATTTACAATGAGCAGTTCTTC.

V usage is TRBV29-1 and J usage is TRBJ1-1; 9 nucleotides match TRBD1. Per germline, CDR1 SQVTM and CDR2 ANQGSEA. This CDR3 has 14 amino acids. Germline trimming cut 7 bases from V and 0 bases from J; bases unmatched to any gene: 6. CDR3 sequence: CSARTGAMNTEAFF. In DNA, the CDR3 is TGCAGCGCCCGGACAGGGGCCATGAACACTGAAGCTTTCTTT.

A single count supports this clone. The CDR3 region is CASNLRDRDSPLHF. The CDR3 nucleotides read TGTGCCAGCAACCTCCGGGACAGGGATTCACCCCTCCACTTT. The chain joins TRBV2 to TRBJ1-6, with TRBD1 matching 9 bases. From germline, CDR1 is SNHLY and CDR2 FYNNEI. Germline trimming cut 7 bases from V and 8 bases from J; bases unmatched to any gene: 6. The CDR3 totals 14 residues.

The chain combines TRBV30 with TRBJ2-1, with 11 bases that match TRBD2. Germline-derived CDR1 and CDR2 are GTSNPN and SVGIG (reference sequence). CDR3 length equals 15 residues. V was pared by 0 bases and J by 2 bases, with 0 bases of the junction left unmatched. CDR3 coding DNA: TGTGCCTGGAGTGTACTAGCGGGGGCCTACAATGAGCAGTTCTTC. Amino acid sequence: CAWSVLAGAYNEQFF.

The CDR3 loop reads CAWSVGRVQATEAFF. The CDR3 DNA follows: TGTGCCTGGAGTGTAGGCAGGGTCCAAGCGACTGAAGCTTTCTTT. The chain joins TRBV30 to TRBJ1-1, with a possible D match to TRBD1 (5 bases). Germline values: CDR1 GTSNPN, CDR2 SVGIG (reference sequence). The CDR3 has 15 amino acids. Trimming took 0 bases from V and 5 from J, leaving 16 bases between them.

CDR3 DNA: TGTGCCAGCAGCGTAGGCCCTCCTCCGGAAGAGACCCAGTACTTC. As protein: CASSVGPPPEETQYF. The chain has TRBV9 and TRBJ2-5; D not resolved. V lost 0 bases and J 3 bases, leaving 12 bases between the germline ends. Per the germline V gene, CDR1 is SGDLS and CDR2 is YYNGEE. The CDR3 length is 15 residues.

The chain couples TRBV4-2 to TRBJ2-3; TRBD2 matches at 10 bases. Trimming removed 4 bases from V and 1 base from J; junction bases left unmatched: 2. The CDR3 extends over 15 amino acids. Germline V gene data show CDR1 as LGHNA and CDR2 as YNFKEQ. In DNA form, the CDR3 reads TGTGCCAGCAGCCGAACTAGCGGGGGCACAGATACGCAGTATTTT. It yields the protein CASSRTSGGTDTQYF.

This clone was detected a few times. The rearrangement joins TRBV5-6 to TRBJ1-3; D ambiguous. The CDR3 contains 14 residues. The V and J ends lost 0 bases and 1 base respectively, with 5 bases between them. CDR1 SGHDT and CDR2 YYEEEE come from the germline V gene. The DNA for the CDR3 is TGTGCCAGCAGCTTGGCGTTTTCTGGAAACACCATATATTTT. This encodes CASSLAFSGNTIYF.

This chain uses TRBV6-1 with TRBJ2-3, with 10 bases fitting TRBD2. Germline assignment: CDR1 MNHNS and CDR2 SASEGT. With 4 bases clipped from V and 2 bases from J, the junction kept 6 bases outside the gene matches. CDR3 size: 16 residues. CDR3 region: CASSVGAGGHTDTQYF. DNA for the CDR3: TGTGCCAGCAGTGTTGGAGCGGGGGGGCACACAGATACGCAGTATTTT.

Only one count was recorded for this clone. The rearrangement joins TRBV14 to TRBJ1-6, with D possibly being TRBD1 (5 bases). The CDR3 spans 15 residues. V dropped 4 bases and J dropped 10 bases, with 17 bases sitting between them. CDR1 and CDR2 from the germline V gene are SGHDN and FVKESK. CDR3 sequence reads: CASSRFTGGESPLHF. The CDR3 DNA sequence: TGTGCCAGCAGCCGGTTTACGGGGGGAGAATCACCCCTCCACTTT. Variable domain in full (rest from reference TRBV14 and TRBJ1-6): EAGVTQFPSHSVIEKGQTVTLRCDPISGHDNLYWYRRVMGKEIKFLLHFVKESKQDESGMPNNRFLAERTGGTYSTLKVQPAELEDSGVYFCASSRFTGGESPLHFGNGTRLTVT.

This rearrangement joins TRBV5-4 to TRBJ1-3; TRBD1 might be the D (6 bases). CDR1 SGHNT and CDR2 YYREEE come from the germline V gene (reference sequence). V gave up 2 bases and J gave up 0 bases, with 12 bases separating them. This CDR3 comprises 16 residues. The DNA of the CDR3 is TGTGCCAGCAGCTTAGGGGGAGCTCGCTCTGGAAACACCATATATTTT. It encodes CASSLGGARSGNTIYF.

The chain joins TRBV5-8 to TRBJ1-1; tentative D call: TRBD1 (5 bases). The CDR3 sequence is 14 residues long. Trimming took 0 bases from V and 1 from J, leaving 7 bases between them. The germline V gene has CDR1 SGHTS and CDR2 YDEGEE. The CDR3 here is CASSLGQSNTEAFF. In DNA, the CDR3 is TGTGCCAGCAGCTTGGGACAGTCGAACACTGAAGCTTTCTTT.

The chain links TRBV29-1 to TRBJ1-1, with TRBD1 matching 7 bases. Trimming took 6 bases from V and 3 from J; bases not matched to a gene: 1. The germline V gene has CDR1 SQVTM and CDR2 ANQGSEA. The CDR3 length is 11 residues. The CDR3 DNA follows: TGCAGCGTCAGGGGGGACACTGAAGCTTTCTTT. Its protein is CSVRGDTEAFF.

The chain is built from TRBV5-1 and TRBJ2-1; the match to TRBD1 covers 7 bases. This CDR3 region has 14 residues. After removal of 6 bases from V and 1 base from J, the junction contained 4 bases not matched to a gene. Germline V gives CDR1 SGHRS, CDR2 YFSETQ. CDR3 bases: TGCGCCAGCACCGAGACAGGGTCCTACAATGAGCAGTTCTTC. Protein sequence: CASTETGSYNEQFF.

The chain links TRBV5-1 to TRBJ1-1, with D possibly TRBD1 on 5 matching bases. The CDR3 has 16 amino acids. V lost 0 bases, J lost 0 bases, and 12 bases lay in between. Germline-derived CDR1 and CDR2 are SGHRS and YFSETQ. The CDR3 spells CASSLGQTRMNTEAFF. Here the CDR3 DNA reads TGCGCCAGCAGCTTGGGACAGACCCGTATGAACACTGAAGCTTTCTTT.

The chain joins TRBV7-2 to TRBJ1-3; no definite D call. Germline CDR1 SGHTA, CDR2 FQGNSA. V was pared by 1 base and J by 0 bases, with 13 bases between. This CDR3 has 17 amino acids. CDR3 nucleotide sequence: TGTGCCAGCAGCTTAGGGGCCGCCGCGATCTCTGGAAACACCATATATTTT. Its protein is CASSLGAAAISGNTIYF.

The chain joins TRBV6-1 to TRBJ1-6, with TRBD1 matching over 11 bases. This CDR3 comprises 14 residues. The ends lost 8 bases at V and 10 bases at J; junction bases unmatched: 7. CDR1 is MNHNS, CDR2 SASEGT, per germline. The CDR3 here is CASLDRGRGSPLHF. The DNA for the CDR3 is TGTGCCAGCTTGGACAGGGGGCGCGGATCACCCCTCCACTTT.

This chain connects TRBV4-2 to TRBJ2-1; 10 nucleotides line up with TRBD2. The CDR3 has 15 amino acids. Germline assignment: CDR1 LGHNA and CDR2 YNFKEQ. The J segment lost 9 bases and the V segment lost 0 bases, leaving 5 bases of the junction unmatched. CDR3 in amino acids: CASSQDIAGGGEQFF. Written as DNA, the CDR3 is TGTGCCAGCAGCCAAGACATAGCGGGGGGCGGTGAGCAGTTCTTC.

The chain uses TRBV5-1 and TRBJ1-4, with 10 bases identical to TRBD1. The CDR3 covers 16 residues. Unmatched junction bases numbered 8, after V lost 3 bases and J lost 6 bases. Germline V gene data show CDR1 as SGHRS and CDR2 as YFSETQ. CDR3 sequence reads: CASSYGTGAGDEKLFF. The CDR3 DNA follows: TGCGCCAGCAGCTACGGGACAGGGGCAGGGGATGAAAAACTGTTTTTT.

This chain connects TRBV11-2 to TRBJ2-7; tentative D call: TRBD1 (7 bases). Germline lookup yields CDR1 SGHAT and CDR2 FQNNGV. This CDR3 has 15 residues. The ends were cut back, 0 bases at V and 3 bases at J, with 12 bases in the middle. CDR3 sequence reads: CASSLEAGQNYEQYF. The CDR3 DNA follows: TGTGCCAGCAGCTTAGAGGCGGGACAGAACTACGAGCAGTACTTC.

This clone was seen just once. CDR3 sequence: CASSSGHLMNTEAFF. CDR3 nucleotides: TGTGCCAGCAGCTCTGGACATCTCATGAACACTGAAGCTTTCTTT. This chain uses TRBV13 with TRBJ1-1; tentative D call: TRBD1 (5 bases). Trimming stripped 4 bases from V and 0 bases from J, with 12 bases between. The CDR3 is 15 amino acids. CDR1 is PRHDT, CDR2 FYEKMQ, per germline (reference sequence).